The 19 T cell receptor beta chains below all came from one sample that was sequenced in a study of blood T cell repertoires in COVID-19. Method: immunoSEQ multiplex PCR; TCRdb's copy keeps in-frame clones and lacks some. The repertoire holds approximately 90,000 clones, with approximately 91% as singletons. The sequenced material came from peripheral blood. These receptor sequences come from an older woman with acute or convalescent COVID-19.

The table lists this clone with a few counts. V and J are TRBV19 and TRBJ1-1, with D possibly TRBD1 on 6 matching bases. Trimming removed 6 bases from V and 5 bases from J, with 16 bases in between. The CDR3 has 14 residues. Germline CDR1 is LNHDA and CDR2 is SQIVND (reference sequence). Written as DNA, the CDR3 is TGTGCCAGTAGAACGACAGGTACGGGAACTGAAGCTTTCTTT. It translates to CASRTTGTGTEAFF.

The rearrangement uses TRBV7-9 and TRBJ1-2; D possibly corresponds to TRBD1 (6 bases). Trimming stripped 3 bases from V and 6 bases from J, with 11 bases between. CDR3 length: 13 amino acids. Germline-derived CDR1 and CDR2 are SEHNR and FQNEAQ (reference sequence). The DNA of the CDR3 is TGTGCCAGCAGCTTCGGGGGGCAGAATGGCTACACCTTC. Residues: CASSFGGQNGYTF.

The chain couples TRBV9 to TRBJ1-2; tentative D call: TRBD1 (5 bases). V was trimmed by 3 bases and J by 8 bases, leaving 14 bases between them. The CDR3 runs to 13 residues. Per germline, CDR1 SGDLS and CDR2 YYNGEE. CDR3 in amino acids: CASSAYRPEGYTF. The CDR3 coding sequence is TGTGCCAGCAGCGCCTACAGGCCGGAGGGCTACACCTTC.

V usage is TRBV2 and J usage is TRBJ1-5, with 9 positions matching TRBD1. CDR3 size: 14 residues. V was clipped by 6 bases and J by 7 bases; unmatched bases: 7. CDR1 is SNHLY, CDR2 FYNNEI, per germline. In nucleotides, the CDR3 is TGTGCCAGCAGCAAACAGGGGGCTGGACAGCCCCAGCATTTT. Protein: CASSKQGAGQPQHF.

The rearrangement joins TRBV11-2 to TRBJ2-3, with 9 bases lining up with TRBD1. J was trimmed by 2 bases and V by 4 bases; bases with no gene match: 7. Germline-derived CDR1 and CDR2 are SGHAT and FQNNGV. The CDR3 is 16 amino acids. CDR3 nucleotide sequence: TGTGCCAGCAGCTCTACAGGGGGCTACCACACAGATACGCAGTATTTT. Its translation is CASSSTGGYHTDTQYF.

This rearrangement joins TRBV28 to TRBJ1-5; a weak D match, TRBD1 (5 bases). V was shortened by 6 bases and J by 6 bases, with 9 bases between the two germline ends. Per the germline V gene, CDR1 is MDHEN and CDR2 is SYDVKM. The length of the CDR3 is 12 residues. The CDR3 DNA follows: TGTGCCAGCAGGGGGGGATCTCAGCCCCAGCATTTT. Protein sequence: CASRGGSQPQHF.

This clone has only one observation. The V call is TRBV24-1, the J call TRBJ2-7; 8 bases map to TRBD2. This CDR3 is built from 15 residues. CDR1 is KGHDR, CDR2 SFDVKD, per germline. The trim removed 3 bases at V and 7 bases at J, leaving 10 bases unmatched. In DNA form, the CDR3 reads TGTGCCACCAGTGATACCAAGCGGGGGTCAGGGGAGCAGTACTTC. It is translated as CATSDTKRGSGEQYF.

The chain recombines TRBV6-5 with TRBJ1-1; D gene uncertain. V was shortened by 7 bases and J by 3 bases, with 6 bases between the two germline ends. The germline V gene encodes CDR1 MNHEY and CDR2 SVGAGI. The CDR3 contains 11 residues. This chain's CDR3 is CASTRYTEAFF. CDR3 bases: TGTGCCAGCACGAGGTACACTGAAGCTTTCTTT.

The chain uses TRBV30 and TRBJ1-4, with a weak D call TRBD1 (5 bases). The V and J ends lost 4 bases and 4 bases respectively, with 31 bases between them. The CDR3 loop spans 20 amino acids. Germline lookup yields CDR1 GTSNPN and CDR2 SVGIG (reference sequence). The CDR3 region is CAWTQGTEVGFNIFNEKLFF. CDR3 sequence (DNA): TGTGCCTGGACCCAGGGCACAGAGGTGGGTTTCAACATATTTAATGAAAAACTGTTTTTT.

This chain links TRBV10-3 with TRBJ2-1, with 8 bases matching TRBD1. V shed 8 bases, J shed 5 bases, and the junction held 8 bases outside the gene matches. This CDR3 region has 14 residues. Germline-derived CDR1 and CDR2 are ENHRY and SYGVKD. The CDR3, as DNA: TGTGCCATCCTGGACAGGGATAAGAACAATGAGCAGTTCTTC. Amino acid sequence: CAILDRDKNNEQFF.

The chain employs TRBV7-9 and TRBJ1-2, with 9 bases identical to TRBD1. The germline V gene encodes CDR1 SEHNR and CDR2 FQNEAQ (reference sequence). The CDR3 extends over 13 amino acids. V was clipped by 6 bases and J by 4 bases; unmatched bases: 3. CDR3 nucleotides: TGTGCCAGCAGTTTGACAGGGGGCTATGGCTACACCTTC. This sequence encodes CASSLTGGYGYTF. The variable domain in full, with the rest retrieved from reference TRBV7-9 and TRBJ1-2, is DTGVSQNPRHKITKRGQNVTFRCDPISEHNRLYWYRQTLGQGPEFLTYFQNEAQLEKSRLLSDRFSAERPKGSFSTLEIQRTEQGDSAMYLCASSLTGGYGYTFGSGTRLTVV.

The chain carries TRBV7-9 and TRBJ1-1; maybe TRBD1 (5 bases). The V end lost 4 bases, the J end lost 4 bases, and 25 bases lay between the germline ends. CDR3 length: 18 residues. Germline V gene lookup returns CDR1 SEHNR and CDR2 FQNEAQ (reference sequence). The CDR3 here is CASSSYVGRTVQGTEAFF. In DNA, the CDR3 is TGTGCCAGCAGCTCCTACGTAGGGAGGACGGTGCAGGGCACTGAAGCTTTCTTT.

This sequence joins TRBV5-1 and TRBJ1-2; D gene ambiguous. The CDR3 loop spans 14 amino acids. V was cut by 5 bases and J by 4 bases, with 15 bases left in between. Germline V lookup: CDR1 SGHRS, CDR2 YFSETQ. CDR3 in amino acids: CASSNQGGSYGYTF. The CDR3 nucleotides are TGCGCCAGCAGTAATCAAGGAGGGTCCTATGGCTACACCTTC.

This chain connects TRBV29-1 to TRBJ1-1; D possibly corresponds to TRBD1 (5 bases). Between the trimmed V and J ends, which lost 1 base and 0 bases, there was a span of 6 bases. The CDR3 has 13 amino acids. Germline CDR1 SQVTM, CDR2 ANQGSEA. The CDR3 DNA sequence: TGCAGCGTTGAAGTGACAGTGAACACTGAAGCTTTCTTT. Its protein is CSVEVTVNTEAFF.

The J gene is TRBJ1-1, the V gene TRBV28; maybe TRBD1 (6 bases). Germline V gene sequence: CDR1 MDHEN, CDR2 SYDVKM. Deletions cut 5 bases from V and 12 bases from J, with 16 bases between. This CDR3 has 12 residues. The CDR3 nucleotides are TGTGCCAGCAGTCTTGACAGGACGGGGACTTTCTTT. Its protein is CASSLDRTGTFF.

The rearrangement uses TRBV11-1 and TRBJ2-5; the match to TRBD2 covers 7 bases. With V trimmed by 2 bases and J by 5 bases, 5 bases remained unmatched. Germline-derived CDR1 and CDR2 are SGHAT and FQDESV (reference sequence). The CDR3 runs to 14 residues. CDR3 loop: CASSLSGGTETQYF. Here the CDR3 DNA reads TGTGCCAGCAGCTTATCGGGGGGAACTGAGACCCAGTACTTC.

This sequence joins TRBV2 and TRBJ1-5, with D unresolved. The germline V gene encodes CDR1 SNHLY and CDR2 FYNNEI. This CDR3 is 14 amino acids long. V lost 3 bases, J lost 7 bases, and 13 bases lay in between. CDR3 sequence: CASSDVAIGQPQHF. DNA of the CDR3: TGTGCCAGCAGTGACGTGGCGATCGGGCAGCCCCAGCATTTT.

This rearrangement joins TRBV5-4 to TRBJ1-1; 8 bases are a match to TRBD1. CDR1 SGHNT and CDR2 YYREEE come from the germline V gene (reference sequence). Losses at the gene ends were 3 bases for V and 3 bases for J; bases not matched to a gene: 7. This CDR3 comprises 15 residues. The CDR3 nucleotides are TGTGCCAGCAGCTCCGTGGACAGGGAGTACACTGAAGCTTTCTTT. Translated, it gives CASSSVDREYTEAFF.

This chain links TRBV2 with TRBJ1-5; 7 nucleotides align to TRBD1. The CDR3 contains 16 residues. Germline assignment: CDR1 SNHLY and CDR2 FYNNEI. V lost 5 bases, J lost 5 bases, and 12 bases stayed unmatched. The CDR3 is CASSRLSQGGDQPQHF. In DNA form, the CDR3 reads TGTGCCAGCAGTCGGCTTTCGCAGGGGGGTGATCAGCCCCAGCATTTT.